The 30 T cell receptor beta chains given below trace back to one sample, sequenced in a study of blood T cell repertoires in COVID-19. The data were produced by immunoSEQ multiplex PCR, yet TCRdb's version contains in-frame clones alone and is incomplete. The top ten clones hold about 4% of a sample with 200,000 to 300,000 clones, 84% of them seen once. The sequenced material came from peripheral blood. The receptor source for this set is a man aged 45-65 years with acute or convalescent COVID-19.

The chain employs TRBV5-1 and TRBJ1-5; D perhaps matches TRBD1 (6 bases). Germline CDR1 and CDR2: SGHRS and YFSETQ. This CDR3 comprises 18 residues. Trimming stripped 1 base from V and 2 bases from J, with 19 bases between. CDR3 nucleotide sequence: TGCGCCAGCAGCTTGTCTGGGCGGGGGCCGGGTGGCAATCAGCCCCAGCATTTT. This encodes CASSLSGRGPGGNQPQHF.

This rearrangement joins TRBV3-1 (or the pseudogene TRBV3-2) to TRBJ1-5, with TRBD1 identical over 10 bases. J gave up 6 bases and V 1 base, and 12 bases lay outside the gene matches. Germline V gives CDR1 LGHDT, CDR2 YNNKEL (reference sequence). The CDR3 length is 18 residues. CDR3 in amino acids: CASSQGDRGEVDSQPQHF. Here the CDR3 DNA reads TGTGCCAGCAGCCAAGGGGACAGGGGAGAGGTTGATAGTCAGCCCCAGCATTTT.

This clone was picked up a small number of times. The genes are TRBV7-8 and TRBJ1-4; TRBD1 might be the D (5 bases). With 3 bases removed from V and 0 bases from J, the gap between germline ends came to 17 bases. Germline V gene sequence: CDR1 SGHVS, CDR2 FQNEAQ. This CDR3 contains 18 residues. For the CDR3, the DNA is TGTGCCAGCAGCTTGGAGGGGACTTCGACGGCAACTAATGAAAAACTGTTTTTT. It encodes CASSLEGTSTATNEKLFF.

The chain couples TRBV12-3 or TRBV12-4 to TRBJ1-2, with D possibly matching TRBD1 (5 bases). This CDR3 is 12 amino acids long. Trimming stripped 6 bases from V and 4 bases from J, with 9 bases between. The CDR3 sequence is CASRPTGYGYTF. The CDR3, as DNA: TGTGCCAGCAGGCCTACAGGCTATGGCTACACCTTC.

The rearrangement joins TRBV7-9 to TRBJ1-2; D may be TRBD1 (5 bases). The CDR3 is 17 amino acids. V shed 0 bases and J shed 1 base, with 15 bases lying between them. Germline-derived CDR1 and CDR2 are SEHNR and FQNEAQ (reference sequence). In nucleotides, the CDR3 is TGTGCCAGCAGCTTAGCATCCCCCTCGACAGATAACTATGGCTACACCTTC. Its translation is CASSLASPSTDNYGYTF.

CDR3: CASSQDLQGTANYGYTF. The DNA of the CDR3 is TGTGCCAGCAGCCAAGATCTACAGGGGACGGCTAACTATGGCTACACCTTC. This chain joins TRBV3-1 (or the pseudogene TRBV3-2) and TRBJ1-2; 7 nucleotides agree with TRBD1. Germline assignment: CDR1 LGHDT and CDR2 YNNKEL (reference sequence). V lost 0 bases and J lost 0; bases outside the gene matches: 7. This CDR3 has 17 residues.

V is TRBV5-1 and J is TRBJ1-1; 7 bases fit TRBD1. This CDR3 has 16 amino acids. Germline lookup yields CDR1 SGHRS and CDR2 YFSETQ. J was trimmed by 2 bases and V by 4 bases; bases with no gene match: 11. The CDR3 DNA reads as TGCGCCAGCAGCATCCACCCCGGACAGGTTAACACTGAAGCTTTCTTT. It translates to CASSIHPGQVNTEAFF.

The chain combines TRBV10-3 with TRBJ1-2; D may be TRBD1 (5 bases). Trimming removed 3 bases at V and 0 bases at J, with 11 bases between. Germline V gene data show CDR1 as ENHRY and CDR2 as SYGVKD. This CDR3 contains 15 residues. The CDR3 region has the DNA TGTGCCATCAGTGATCGACAGTCTCCTAACTATGGCTACACCTTC. Protein product: CAISDRQSPNYGYTF.

The genes are TRBV15 and TRBJ1-6, with a possible D match to TRBD1 (6 bases). Trimming pared 8 bases from V and 3 bases from J, leaving 17 bases between. CDR1 LNHNV and CDR2 YYDKDF come from the germline V gene (reference sequence). This CDR3 is built from 16 residues. The CDR3 nucleotides read TGTGCCACCCGAAGACAGGCCACAGACTATAATTCACCCCTCCACTTT. Its translation is CATRRQATDYNSPLHF.

This rearrangement joins TRBV19 to TRBJ1-2; possibly TRBD1 for D (5 bases). CDR3 length equals 14 residues. The germline gives CDR1 LNHDA, CDR2 SQIVND (reference sequence). Trimming left V 0 bases short and J 7 bases short, with 12 bases between. The CDR3 spells CASSIDLGAGGYTF. CDR3 sequence (DNA): TGTGCCAGTAGTATAGATCTAGGGGCCGGTGGCTACACCTTC. Supplemented by reference TRBV19 and TRBJ1-2, the full variable domain reads DGGITQSPKYLFRKEGQNVTLSCEQNLNHDAMYWYRQDPGQGLRLIYYSQIVNDFQKGDIAEGYSVSREKKESFPLTVTSAQKNPTAFYLCASSIDLGAGGYTFGSGTRLTVV.

This chain joins TRBV14 and TRBJ1-2; D not resolved. The germline gives CDR1 SGHDN, CDR2 FVKESK. The CDR3 consists of 18 residues. V gave up 3 bases and J gave up 4 bases, with 24 bases separating them. The CDR3 region has the DNA TGTGCCAGCAGCCAGACTGGACGGGCGCGGGAGAGGCTCTATGGCTACACCTTC. Residues: CASSQTGRARERLYGYTF. The variable domain in full, completed from reference TRBV14 and TRBJ1-2, reads EAGVTQFPSHSVIEKGQTVTLRCDPISGHDNLYWYRRVMGKEIKFLLHFVKESKQDESGMPNNRFLAERTGGTYSTLKVQPAELEDSGVYFCASSQTGRARERLYGYTFGSGTRLTVV.

V is TRBV5-4 and J is TRBJ1-4, with a weak D call TRBD1 (5 bases). CDR3 length: 16 amino acids. Germline-derived CDR1 and CDR2 are SGHNT and YYREEE (reference sequence). V lost 0 bases to trimming and J lost 2 bases, with 11 bases between them. CDR3 sequence: CASSLGGVSTNEKLFF. The DNA for the CDR3 is TGTGCCAGCAGCTTGGGGGGGGTGAGCACTAATGAAAAACTGTTTTTT. Full variable domain (rest looked up from reference TRBV5-4 and TRBJ1-4): ETGVTQSPTHLIKTRGQQVTLRCSSQSGHNTVSWYQQALGQGPQFIFQYYREEENGRGNFPPRFSGLQFPNYSSELNVNALELDDSALYLCASSLGGVSTNEKLFFGSGTQLSVL.

J is TRBJ1-2 and V is TRBV18; the match to TRBD1 covers 7 bases. Germline loops: CDR1 KGHSH, CDR2 LQKENI. V dropped 6 bases and J dropped 4; count of bases not matched to a gene: 5. This CDR3 has 13 residues. In DNA form, the CDR3 reads TGTGCCAGCTCTGGGACAGCTCTCTATGGCTACACCTTC. Translation gives CASSGTALYGYTF.

V usage is TRBV19 and J usage is TRBJ1-1; D is unclear. The V end was cut by 7 bases, the J end by 4 bases, with 16 bases between. Germline V CDR1 and CDR2: LNHDA, SQIVND (reference sequence). The CDR3 sequence is 14 residues long. In DNA, the CDR3 is TGTGCCAGTAAACCCCGACCGGGTGGCACTGAAGCTTTCTTT. Translated, it gives CASKPRPGGTEAFF.

This clone has a handful of counts. The CDR3: CASSHDRVPRQTQYF. CDR3 DNA sequence: TGTGCCAGCAGCCATGACAGGGTGCCCCGACAGACCCAGTACTTC. The gene calls are TRBV28 and TRBJ2-5, with 7 bases identical to TRBD1. Trimming removed 6 bases from V and 6 bases from J; junction bases left unmatched: 13. The CDR3 runs 15 residues. From germline, CDR1 is MDHEN and CDR2 SYDVKM.

V is TRBV7-3 and J is TRBJ2-7; no firm D call. V dropped 0 bases and J dropped 3 bases, with 15 bases sitting between them. CDR1 and CDR2 from the germline V gene are SGHTA and FQGTGA. The length of the CDR3 is 16 residues. Written as DNA, the CDR3 is TGTGCCAGCAGCTTAACCACTGGGCAGGCACACTACGAGCAGTACTTC. As protein: CASSLTTGQAHYEQYF.

As regards this clone: Other nucleotide sequences in the sample specify the same CDR3. V usage is TRBV19 and J usage is TRBJ2-7; TRBD1 aligns across 9 bases. The J segment lost 4 bases and the V segment lost 3 bases, leaving 4 bases of the junction unmatched. CDR1 is LNHDA, CDR2 SQIVND, per germline (reference sequence). The CDR3 contains 14 residues. CDR3 nucleotide sequence: TGTGCCAGTAGTATCGCAGGACAGGGGTACGAGCAGTACTTC. It translates to CASSIAGQGYEQYF.

This clone has a single count. The chain couples TRBV29-1 to TRBJ2-7, with D perhaps matching TRBD2 (5 bases). Germline loops: CDR1 SQVTM, CDR2 ANQGSEA. CDR3 length: 13 amino acids. The V end was cut by 4 bases, the J end by 2 bases, with 12 bases between. In DNA form, the CDR3 reads TGCAGCGTTGGGAGGACCGACGCCTACGAGCAGTACTTC. Protein sequence: CSVGRTDAYEQYF.

The gene calls are TRBV3-1 (or the pseudogene TRBV3-2) and TRBJ1-1, with D possibly matching TRBD1 (5 bases). V lost 0 bases and J lost 3, with 14 bases in between. There are 16 residues in the CDR3. From germline, CDR1 is LGHDT and CDR2 YNNKEL (reference sequence). The CDR3 reads CASSQDGGVMDTEAFF. CDR3 in DNA: TGTGCCAGCAGCCAAGACGGAGGGGTCATGGACACTGAAGCTTTCTTT.

The chain recombines TRBV10-3 with TRBJ2-1, with D maybe TRBD1 (5 bases). Between the trimmed V and J ends, which lost 4 bases and 9 bases, there was a span of 19 bases. The CDR3 consists of 15 residues. Per germline, CDR1 ENHRY and CDR2 SYGVKD. The CDR3 protein is CAISGAGPTSGEQFF. DNA for the CDR3: TGTGCCATCAGTGGCGCAGGGCCTACGTCGGGTGAGCAGTTCTTC.

The chain carries TRBV27 and TRBJ1-2; TRBD1 matches 8 bases. The CDR3 has 14 amino acids. Germline trimming cut 6 bases from V and 5 bases from J; bases unmatched to any gene: 8. Germline lookup yields CDR1 MNHEY and CDR2 SMNVEV (reference sequence). The CDR3 spells CASRRDRRSYGYTF. DNA for the CDR3: TGTGCCAGCAGGAGGGACAGGCGGAGTTATGGCTACACCTTC.

This clone was observed a handful of times. The V and J genes are TRBV27 and TRBJ1-2; possible D gene TRBD1, 6 bases. This CDR3 is 13 amino acids long. The V end lost 5 bases, the J end lost 6 bases, and 13 bases lay between the germline ends. Germline CDR1 and CDR2: MNHEY and SMNVEV (reference sequence). CDR3 loop: CASSINTGNGYTF. The CDR3 DNA follows: TGTGCCAGCAGTATTAACACAGGGAATGGCTACACCTTC.

This clone turned up a few times. The chain uses TRBV10-3 and TRBJ2-3; 10 nucleotides line up with TRBD1. Germline loops: CDR1 ENHRY, CDR2 SYGVKD. CDR3 length: 17 amino acids. V lost 0 bases to trimming and J lost 1 base; unmatched junction nucleotides: 4. The CDR3, as DNA: TGTGCCATCAGTGAGTCCATAGGGACAGGGGGCACAGATACGCAGTATTTT. As protein: CAISESIGTGGTDTQYF.

This sequence joins TRBV10-3 and TRBJ1-3; perhaps TRBD1 as D (6 bases). This CDR3 has 16 residues. The germline V gene has CDR1 ENHRY and CDR2 SYGVKD. V lost 7 bases to trimming and J lost 0 bases, with 16 bases between them. As DNA, the CDR3 is TGTGCCATCACGCAATCCGGGACAAGCTCTGGAAACACCATATATTTT. Translating it yields CAITQSGTSSGNTIYF.

The chain uses TRBV10-3 and TRBJ2-3, with 9 bases matching TRBD1. The CDR3 contains 17 residues. V lost 3 bases to trimming and J lost 1 base; unmatched junction nucleotides: 8. Germline CDR1 and CDR2: ENHRY and SYGVKD. CDR3 protein: CAISDLPTGGGTDTQYF. The DNA for the CDR3 is TGTGCCATCAGTGACCTCCCTACAGGGGGCGGCACAGATACGCAGTATTTT.

This clone was detected a few times. The rearrangement links TRBV29-1 to TRBJ2-7, with 7 positions matching TRBD1. The germline V gene encodes CDR1 SQVTM and CDR2 ANQGSEA. The CDR3 totals 15 residues. V lost 3 bases, J lost 3 bases, and 11 bases stayed unmatched. The CDR3 sequence is CSVDGHRDSDYEQYF. In DNA form, the CDR3 reads TGCAGCGTTGATGGGCACCGGGACAGCGACTACGAGCAGTACTTC.

The V and J genes are TRBV11-3 and TRBJ2-1; 11 bases fit TRBD2. Trimming took 5 bases from V and 2 from J; bases not matched to a gene: 5. The CDR3 is 16 residues long. Germline lookup yields CDR1 SGHNT and CDR2 YENEEA. Written as DNA, the CDR3 is TGTGCCAGCAGCACCGGGACTAGCGGCACCTACAATGAGCAGTTCTTC. The encoded protein is CASSTGTSGTYNEQFF.

The chain carries TRBV28 and TRBJ2-2; the D gene is possibly TRBD2 (6 bases). Germline CDR1 reads MDHEN; CDR2 reads SYDVKM. This CDR3 has 16 amino acids. Trimming took off 4 bases at V and 0 bases at J, with 12 bases between the two ends. The CDR3 protein is CASSWMKRANTGELFF. CDR3 DNA: TGTGCCAGCAGTTGGATGAAGCGGGCGAACACCGGGGAGCTGTTTTTT.

This chain uses TRBV11-3 with TRBJ2-7, with 12 nucleotides matching TRBD2. Trimming took 1 base from V and 2 from J; bases not matched to a gene: 9. The CDR3 runs 18 residues. Germline CDR1 reads SGHNT; CDR2 reads YENEEA. CDR3 sequence reads: CASSLAPRTSGTAYEQYF. The DNA for the CDR3 is TGTGCCAGCAGCTTAGCACCAAGGACTAGCGGGACGGCCTACGAGCAGTACTTC.

This sequence joins TRBV28 and TRBJ1-5; 7 positions agree with TRBD1. There are 13 residues in the CDR3. After removal of 6 bases from V and 6 bases from J, the junction contained 5 bases not matched to a gene. The germline CDR1 and CDR2 sequences are MDHEN and SYDVKM. The CDR3 loop is CASRTGDGQPQHF. The CDR3 region has the DNA TGTGCCAGCAGAACAGGGGACGGTCAGCCCCAGCATTTT.